A selection of T cell receptor beta chains follows, all from one sample in a study of blood T cell repertoires in COVID-19. The table came from immunoSEQ multiplex PCR; TCRdb's copy has only in-frame clones and leaves some out. The sample holds nearly 80,000 clones; 84% are singletons and the top ten take approximately 3.3%. Sample: peripheral blood. All receptors come from a man aged 50 or older with acute or convalescent COVID-19. CDR3s include the opening cysteine and the closing phenylalanine or tryptophan. D genes are given only for firm matches. Clone size is shown for a subset of rows, as once, few, many or a class of expanded clone.

clone_size j_call v_call d_call cdr3_nt cdr3_aa
- TRBJ1-6 TRBV5-5 - TGTGCCAGCAGCCATAGGCAGGCCTCAGATAATTCACCCCTCCACTTT CASSHRQASDNSPLHF
- TRBJ1-5 TRBV20-1 - TGCAGTGCTAGTGTGGAGGGCGGCAATCAGCCCCAGCATTTT CSASVEGGNQPQHF
- TRBJ1-2 TRBV28 TRBD1 TGTGCCAGCAGTTTTGTGGGACAGGGCCTTACCTATGGCTACACCTTC CASSFVGQGLTYGYTF
- TRBJ1-1 TRBV28 TRBD1 TGTGCCAGCCCAGGGGGTAGGGACCCTTCCTCTGAAGCTTTCTTT CASPGGRDPSSEAFF
- TRBJ2-5 TRBV27 - TGTGCCAGTGGGGGGTTCGAGACCCAGTACTTC CASGGFETQYF
- TRBJ2-5 TRBV19 TRBD2 TGTGCCAGTAGGCCCCAGGAGCGGGGGCTACGAGAGACCCAGTACTTC CASRPQERGLRETQYF
once TRBJ2-5 TRBV9 - TGTGCCAGCAGCGTAGCACCCCAGGTGCGCCAAGAGACCCAGTACTTC CASSVAPQVRQETQYF
once TRBJ1-2 TRBV6-5 - TGTGCCAGCAGTTACTCCAGCGCAAGCAACTATGGCTACACCTTC CASSYSSASNYGYTF
once TRBJ2-5 TRBV29-1 TRBD1 TGCAGCGTGGGGGACAGGAGGCAAGAGACCCAGTACTTC CSVGDRRQETQYF
few TRBJ1-2 TRBV25-1 - TGTGCCAGCAGTGAGGGCCTCTATGGCTACACCTTC CASSEGLYGYTF
- TRBJ2-3 TRBV19 TRBD1 TGTGCCAGTAGTACGGGACAGGGGGCGACAGATACGCAGTATTTT CASSTGQGATDTQYF
- TRBJ1-5 TRBV27 - TGTGCCAGCAGTTTCAGGGAGGATCAGCCCCAGCATTTT CASSFREDQPQHF
- TRBJ2-7 TRBV7-2 - TGTGCCAGCAGCCCCGGAGGGTCCTACGAGCAGTACTTC CASSPGGSYEQYF
- TRBJ2-3 TRBV4-3 - TGCGCCAGCAGCCAGGAACAGGGTGGCTTGGCAGATACGCAGTATTTT CASSQEQGGLADTQYF
- TRBJ1-2 TRBV2 - TGTGCCAGCAGTGAGGCAGGGGTCGGTGGCTACACCTTC CASSEAGVGGYTF
- TRBJ2-7 TRBV19 - TGTGCCAGTAGTTTCACCAGGGACTCCTTGTACGAGCAGTACTTC CASSFTRDSLYEQYF
- TRBJ1-3 TRBV14 - TGTGCCAGCAGTTTCGGGGCAGGGGTAAACACCATATATTTT CASSFGAGVNTIYF
- TRBJ2-1 TRBV7-9 - TGTGCCAGCAGCCCGTACCCAGGGTACAATGAGCAGTTCTTC CASSPYPGYNEQFF
- TRBJ2-3 TRBV7-8 - TGTGCCAGCAGCTTGGGGGGATATCGGGGCACAGATACGCAGTATTTT CASSLGGYRGTDTQYF
- TRBJ1-3 TRBV7-2 - TGTGCCAGCAGCCCCCCAGGAGGGTCTGGAAACACCATATATTTT CASSPPGGSGNTIYF
- TRBJ2-5 TRBV14 - TGTGCCAGCAGCCAAACGACAGTGTACCAAGAGACCCAGTACTTC CASSQTTVYQETQYF
- TRBJ2-2 TRBV4-2 TRBD2 TGTGCCAGCAGCCAAGATGGGGGACTAGTGACCGGGGAGCTGTTTTTT CASSQDGGLVTGELFF
- TRBJ2-7 TRBV14 TRBD2 TGTGCCAGCAGCCCCCAGGCGGGAGGGCCTTACGAGCAGTACTTC CASSPQAGGPYEQYF
- TRBJ2-3 TRBV12-5 - TGTGCTAGTGGTTTGGGCCGGGATACGCAGTATTTT CASGLGRDTQYF
- TRBJ2-7 TRBV7-9 TRBD2 TGTGCCAGCAGCTTATGGCTAGCGGGGGCTTACGAGCAGTACTTC CASSLWLAGAYEQYF
- TRBJ1-6 TRBV9 - TGTGCCAGCAGCGTAGCACCCAGGCTTAATCCACCCCTCCACTTT CASSVAPRLNPPLHF
- TRBJ2-2 TRBV6-1 - TGTGCCAGCAGTGAAGCGCCCAGGGGCGGCACCGGGGAGCTGTTTTTT CASSEAPRGGTGELFF
- TRBJ2-2 TRBV19 - TGTGCCAGTACTCCGAACACCGGGGAGCTGTTTTTT CASTPNTGELFF
- TRBJ2-1 TRBV24-1 TRBD2 TGTGCCACCAGTCTGACTAGCGGAGCCTACAATGAGCAGTTCTTC CATSLTSGAYNEQFF
- TRBJ2-5 TRBV2 - TGTGCCACTTCGGTGGGGGCTCAGGAGACCCAGTACTTC CATSVGAQETQYF
- TRBJ2-4 TRBV4-3 TRBD1 TGCGCCAGCAGCCCACGACAGGGTGGGGACATTCAGTACTTC CASSPRQGGDIQYF
- TRBJ1-1 TRBV18 - TGTGCCAGCTCGAATCAGGAAAACACTGAAGCTTTCTTT CASSNQENTEAFF
- TRBJ1-5 TRBV18 - TGTGCCAGCTCACCATGGGCAGCAAATCAGCCCCAGCATTTT CASSPWAANQPQHF
- TRBJ2-2 TRBV19 - TGTGCCAGTAGTATCCCGGGGAAACGGGCCGGGGAGCTGTTTTTT CASSIPGKRAGELFF
- TRBJ1-2 TRBV4-3 - TGCGCCAGCAGCCACACAAATCGGGGTGGCTACACCTTC CASSHTNRGGYTF
few TRBJ1-2 TRBV30 - TGTGCCTGGAGTGGCGGGCCCTGGGGCTACACCTTC CAWSGGPWGYTF
- TRBJ2-3 TRBV24-1 - TGTGCCACCAGGGCGGGGAGCACAGATACGCAGTATTTT CATRAGSTDTQYF
- TRBJ2-2 TRBV6-2/TRBV6-3 - TGTGCCAGCAGTTACCAGGGCTCCACTGTGGGGGAGCTGTTTTTT CASSYQGSTVGELFF
few TRBJ2-7 TRBV7-6 TRBD2 TGTGCCAGCAGCCCAACAACTAGCGGGTATTCCTACGAGCAGTACTTC CASSPTTSGYSYEQYF
- TRBJ2-7 TRBV7-8 - TGTGCCAGCAGCCCCCCCCGTGGACAGATCTACGAGCAGTACTTC CASSPPRGQIYEQYF
- TRBJ2-7 TRBV7-9 TRBD2 TGTGCCAGCAGCTTAGGCCGACTAGCTGACGAGCAGTACTTC CASSLGRLADEQYF
- TRBJ2-1 TRBV28 TRBD2 TGTGCCAGCAGTTTCCGACTAGCGGGGGGTCGGCAGTTCTTC CASSFRLAGGRQFF
- TRBJ2-2 TRBV4-2 - TGTGCCAGCACTCGTTTTGACACCGGGGAGCTGTTTTTT CASTRFDTGELFF
once TRBJ2-2 TRBV24-1 - TGTGCCACCAGTGATGTGGGGGCCTCCGGGGAGCTGTTTTTT CATSDVGASGELFF
- TRBJ1-1 TRBV11-2 - TGTGCCAGCAGCCCGCACGCGTCCCCGAGGGACACTGAAGCTTTCTTT CASSPHASPRDTEAFF
- TRBJ2-3 TRBV6-5 - TGTGCCAGCAGTTACTCGACCAGCGGCGGCACAGATACGCAGTATTTT CASSYSTSGGTDTQYF
- TRBJ1-2 TRBV11-2 TRBD1 TGTGCCAGCAGCTCCTACAGGGGGATGGGGTATGGCTACACCTTC CASSSYRGMGYGYTF
- TRBJ2-2 TRBV5-6 TRBD2 TGTGCCAGCAGCCCACTAGCGGGGACCTACACCGGGGAGCTGTTTTTT CASSPLAGTYTGELFF
- TRBJ1-3 TRBV3-1/TRBV3-2 TRBD1 TGTGCCAGCAGCCAAGATGGGCCAGGGGGGAACACCATATATTTT CASSQDGPGGNTIYF
once TRBJ2-5 TRBV7-9 - TGTGCCAGCAGCTTAGTGGCACTAGAGGCAGAGACCCAGTACTTC CASSLVALEAETQYF
- TRBJ1-1 TRBV5-8 - TGTGCCAGCAGCCCGCGATTGCTCGAAAATGCTGAAGCTTTCTTT CASSPRLLENAEAFF
- TRBJ2-2 TRBV29-1 - TGCAGCGTTAGTTTAGCCGCGAACACCGGGGAGCTGTTTTTT CSVSLAANTGELFF
- TRBJ1-2 TRBV3-1/TRBV3-2 - TGTGCCAGCAGCCAAGGAGGTGTAACTAACTATGGCTACACCTTC CASSQGGVTNYGYTF
- TRBJ1-1 TRBV10-3 - TGTGCCATCAGTGAGTCCCACTCGGCGGCTGAAGCTTTCTTT CAISESHSAAEAFF
- TRBJ2-7 TRBV6-5 TRBD1 TGTGCCAGCAGTTCCCCGGGACAGGGGAACTACGAGCAGTACTTC CASSSPGQGNYEQYF
- TRBJ1-4 TRBV6-5 TRBD1 TGTGCCAGCAGCCAAACAGGGGTTACCGATGAAAAACTGTTTTTT CASSQTGVTDEKLFF
- TRBJ1-1 TRBV24-1 - TGTGCCACCAGTGCCGCGACAGGTGGCACTGAAGCTTTCTTT CATSAATGGTEAFF
- TRBJ2-2 TRBV9 - TGTGCCAGCAGCGAGGGGGTGAACACCGGGGAGCTGTTTTTT CASSEGVNTGELFF
- TRBJ2-7 TRBV5-1 - TGCGCCAGCAGCCACAGGGCCGACGGGGACGAGCAGTACTTC CASSHRADGDEQYF
- TRBJ1-6 TRBV12-5 - TGTGCTAGTGGTTTGTCGGGGGTCCAAAATTCACCCCTCCACTTT CASGLSGVQNSPLHF